This entry lists 9 T cell receptor beta chains sequenced from one sample in a study of blood T cell repertoires in COVID-19. Clones were read by immunoSEQ multiplex PCR, and TCRdb kept only the in-frame ones, dropping some. The sample carries just under 65,000 clones, 83% recorded once. Material for sequencing was peripheral blood. The receptors stem from a human donor in a cohort sampled during active COVID-19.

The rearrangement uses TRBV5-5 and TRBJ1-4, with 7 positions matching TRBD1. CDR1 is SGHKS and CDR2 is YYEKEE in the germline V gene (reference sequence). The CDR3 loop spans 17 amino acids. The J segment lost 8 bases and the V segment lost 4 bases, leaving 17 bases of the junction unmatched. This chain's CDR3 is CASSGSGWDSGYEKLFF. The DNA of the CDR3 is TGTGCCAGCAGCGGATCGGGATGGGACAGCGGTTACGAAAAACTGTTTTTT.

This clone was seen only once. The chain joins TRBV7-8 to TRBJ1-6, with D unresolved. The CDR3 covers 14 residues. V was cut by 2 bases and J by 6 bases, with 8 bases left in between. The germline gives CDR1 SGHVS, CDR2 FQNEAQ. Here the CDR3 DNA reads TGTGCCAGCAGCTTATCTGGGAGTAATTCACCCCTCCACTTT. This gives the protein CASSLSGSNSPLHF. The entire variable domain, with the rest obtained from reference TRBV7-8 and TRBJ1-6, is as follows: GAGVSQSPRYKVAKRGQDVALRCDPISGHVSLFWYQQALGQGPEFLTYFQNEAQLDKSGLPSDRFFAERPEGSVSTLKIQRTQQEDSAVYLCASSLSGSNSPLHFGNGTRLTVT.

The chain carries TRBV9 and TRBJ2-3; D uncertain. The CDR3 contains 16 residues. The V and J ends lost 0 bases and 1 base respectively, with 12 bases between them. Germline loops: CDR1 SGDLS, CDR2 YYNGEE. DNA for the CDR3: TGTGCCAGCAGCGTAGGAGGCAACACGGGCACAGATACGCAGTATTTT. It yields the protein CASSVGGNTGTDTQYF. Together with reference TRBV9 and TRBJ2-3, the CDR3 gives the full variable domain: DSGVTQTPKHLITATGQRVTLRCSPRSGDLSVYWYQQSLDQGLQFLIQYYNGEERAKGNILERFSAQQFPDLHSELNLSSLELGDSALYFCASSVGGNTGTDTQYFGPGTRLTVL.

The chain couples TRBV5-4 to TRBJ2-1; 7 positions match TRBD2. The CDR3 is made up of 14 amino acids. Germline V gene data show CDR1 as SGHNT and CDR2 as YYREEE (reference sequence). J gave up 7 bases and V 4 bases, and 8 bases lay outside the gene matches. The CDR3 sequence is CASSLDGAGNEQFF. In DNA, the CDR3 is TGTGCCAGCAGCCTAGATGGAGCGGGGAATGAGCAGTTCTTC.

The chain couples TRBV6-5 to TRBJ2-2, with 8 nucleotides matching TRBD2. The germline V gene encodes CDR1 MNHEY and CDR2 SVGAGI. V shed 6 bases, J shed 1 base, and the junction held 4 bases outside the gene matches. This CDR3 contains 15 residues. CDR3 sequence: CASRQSGGNTGELFF. CDR3 bases: TGTGCCAGCAGGCAAAGCGGGGGGAACACCGGGGAGCTGTTTTTT.

Notes on this clone: Different DNA sequences within this sample yield the same CDR3. V and J are TRBV24-1 and TRBJ2-1; D is perhaps TRBD1 (5 bases). Germline lookup yields CDR1 KGHDR and CDR2 SFDVKD. The CDR3 sequence is 16 residues long. Trimming cost V 4 bases and J 0 bases, with 12 bases left between them. This CDR3 reads CATSDPRGSSYNEQFF. For the CDR3, the DNA is TGTGCCACCAGTGACCCTAGGGGAAGCTCCTACAATGAGCAGTTCTTC.

This clone was recorded only once. The chain has TRBV5-1 and TRBJ1-1, with a tentative D call TRBD1 (6 bases). Germline V CDR1 and CDR2: SGHRS, YFSETQ. The CDR3 totals 15 residues. V lost 0 bases and J lost 1, with 10 bases in between. The CDR3 DNA is TGCGCCAGCAGCTTGGGGGGGCAGGAGAACACTGAAGCTTTCTTT. Its protein product is CASSLGGQENTEAFF.

The chain uses TRBV5-1 and TRBJ2-5; 9 bases align to TRBD2. This CDR3 spans 14 amino acids. Per germline, CDR1 SGHRS and CDR2 YFSETQ. Germline trimming cut 5 bases from V and 2 bases from J; bases unmatched to any gene: 4. The CDR3 DNA is TGCGCCAGCAGGCCTAGCGGGAAGCAAGAGACCCAGTACTTC. Translating gives CASRPSGKQETQYF.

The V gene is TRBV27, the J gene TRBJ1-6; D is unresolved. Germline V lookup: CDR1 MNHEY, CDR2 SMNVEV (reference sequence). Trimming cost V 9 bases and J 7 bases, with 16 bases left between them. This CDR3 region has 14 residues. CDR3 sequence: CARTSCIGNSPLHF. The CDR3 nucleotides are TGTGCCAGGACTTCCTGCATTGGAAATTCACCCCTCCACTTT.